The 9 T cell receptor beta chains below all came from one sample that was sequenced in a study of monozygotic twins with inflammatory bowel disease. After re-calling the 5' RACE reads, TCRdb lists one entry per CDR3 protein, DNA absent. The sample has about 210,000 distinct CDR3 sequences, and its top ten clones hold roughly 1.5%. The sample taken for sequencing was blood. These receptors originate from a human donor with ulcerative colitis or Crohn's disease, or a healthy co-twin of an affected twin (not recorded which).

V and J are TRBV14 and TRBJ2-3; TCRdb proposes TRBD2, but this gene call is untestable without DNA. CDR1 and CDR2 from the germline V gene are SGHDN and FVKESK. This CDR3 has 18 residues. The CDR3 region is CASSQPGMSGTSTDTQYF.

The chain carries TRBV20-1 and TRBJ2-7; the TRBD1 assignment by TCRdb is unverifiable without DNA. Looked up from germline, CDR1 is DFQATT and CDR2 is SNEGSKA (reference sequence). The CDR3 length is 15 residues. CDR3 sequence: CSARDMTGGLNEQYF.

The rearrangement links TRBV20-1 to TRBJ2-5; TCRdb's D call, TRBD1, is unchecked because there is no DNA. Germline V lookup: CDR1 DFQATT, CDR2 SNEGSKA (reference sequence). CDR3 length: 14 amino acids. CDR3 sequence: CSAPLGGLQETQYF.

This chain uses TRBV20-1 with TRBJ2-1; checking the TCRdb D call of TRBD1 is not possible without DNA. This CDR3 has 14 amino acids. Looked up from germline, CDR1 is DFQATT and CDR2 is SNEGSKA (reference sequence). CDR3 amino acids: CSALRDGGYNEQFF.

The chain's CDR3 is CASRYSTGELEFF. The gene calls are TRBV12-3 or TRBV12-4 and TRBJ2-1; TCRdb outputs TRBD1, but without DNA this stays unchecked. The CDR3 is 13 residues long.

V gene TRBV5-1 combines with J gene TRBJ1-3. CDR3 size: 16 residues. CDR1 is SGHRS, CDR2 YFSETQ, per germline. CDR3: CASSLANSFSGNTIYF.

The chain joins TRBV7-6 to TRBJ2-7. This CDR3 contains 14 residues. CDR1 is SGHVS, CDR2 FNYEAQ, per germline. CDR3: CASSGQQASYEQYF.

J is TRBJ2-1 and V is TRBV19; TCRdb gives TRBD1 as the D gene, but with no DNA this cannot be confirmed. Germline CDR1 and CDR2: LNHDA and SQIVND (reference sequence). CDR3 size: 15 residues. The CDR3 region is CASRGWDRGLNEQFF.

The chain is built from TRBV5-1 and TRBJ2-7; without DNA, the TCRdb call of TRBD2 cannot be checked. CDR1 is SGHRS, CDR2 YFSETQ, per germline. The CDR3 runs 15 residues. CDR3 protein: CASSSGDSRGLEQYF.